The rows below give T cell receptor beta chains drawn from one sample of a study of PD-1 blockade in classical Hodgkin lymphoma. TCRdb keeps only in-frame clones here, not all; method: immunoSEQ multiplex PCR. The sample lists approximately 99,000 clones, 89% occurring once. The source was peripheral blood mononuclear cells (PBMCs), collected before the second cycle of nivolumab. The receptors were gathered from a human donor with classical Hodgkin lymphoma. Both conserved end residues are part of each CDR3. The D gene is left open where the match is weak. Not every row has a clone size; where given, it reads once, few, many or a size class.

clone_size	j_call	cdr3_length	v_call	d_call	cdr3_aa	cdr3_nt
NA	TRBJ2-7	12	TRBV6-4	NA	CASSDSYYEQYF	TGTGCCAGCAGTGACTCCTACTACGAGCAGTACTTC
NA	TRBJ2-5	12	TRBV5-1	NA	CASSIWGETQYF	TGCGCCAGCAGCATATGGGGGGAGACCCAGTACTTC
NA	TRBJ2-7	15	TRBV5-4	NA	CASSWGPGGAYEQYF	TGTGCCAGCAGCTGGGGGCCGGGCGGAGCCTACGAGCAGTACTTC
NA	TRBJ1-2	14	TRBV6-5	TRBD1	CASAPGQGSGGYTF	TGTGCCAGCGCGCCGGGACAGGGGAGCGGCGGCTACACCTTC
once	TRBJ1-2	15	TRBV6-6	NA	CASRSTTGLNYGYTF	TGTGCCAGCAGATCCACAACGGGTCTTAACTATGGCTACACCTTC
few	TRBJ1-5	13	TRBV28	TRBD1	CASSGTANQPQHF	TGTGCCAGCAGCGGGACAGCCAATCAGCCCCAGCATTTT
few	TRBJ1-4	12	TRBV14	NA	CASSQEYRQLFF	TGTGCCAGCAGCCAAGAGTACAGACAACTGTTTTTT
NA	TRBJ2-7	13	TRBV2	NA	CASSEEASYEQYF	TGTGCCAGCAGTGAAGAGGCCTCCTACGAGCAGTACTTC
NA	TRBJ1-1	12	TRBV28	NA	CASSVLFRGAFF	TGTGCCAGCAGTGTCTTATTCAGGGGAGCTTTCTTT
NA	TRBJ2-2	13	TRBV29-1	TRBD2	CSVRTSGTGELFF	TGCAGCGTCAGGACTAGCGGGACCGGGGAGCTGTTTTTT
NA	TRBJ2-5	15	TRBV5-4	TRBD2	CASSFETSAQETQYF	TGTGCCAGCAGCTTCGAGACTAGCGCCCAAGAGACCCAGTACTTC
NA	TRBJ1-4	13	TRBV30	NA	CAWSWAYNEKLFF	TGTGCCTGGAGTTGGGCATATAATGAAAAACTGTTTTTT
NA	TRBJ2-1	13	TRBV2	TRBD1	CASRKTGDNEQFF	TGTGCCAGCAGAAAGACAGGGGACAATGAGCAGTTCTTC
NA	TRBJ1-2	14	TRBV21-1	NA	CASSKETVNYGYTF	TGTGCCAGCAGCAAAGAGACGGTGAACTATGGCTACACCTTC
NA	TRBJ2-1	15	TRBV4-2	TRBD2	CASSQSATRGYEQFF	TGTGCCAGCAGCCAATCGGCCACGCGGGGGTATGAGCAGTTCTTC
NA	TRBJ2-7	17	TRBV19	TRBD1	CASSMATGTGVDYEQYF	TGTGCCAGTAGTATGGCAACCGGGACAGGGGTCGACTACGAGCAGTACTTC
NA	TRBJ1-1	13	TRBV28	NA	CASSSPPLAEAFF	TGTGCCAGCAGTTCCCCGCCTCTAGCTGAAGCTTTCTTT
NA	TRBJ2-7	12	TRBV28	NA	CASRTTVDEQYF	TGTGCCAGCAGGACGACAGTAGACGAGCAGTACTTC
NA	TRBJ1-2	16	TRBV5-6	TRBD1	CASSLAVTGGLDGYTF	TGTGCCAGCAGCTTGGCCGTTACAGGGGGTTTGGATGGCTACACCTTC
NA	TRBJ2-7	13	TRBV6-1	NA	CASRPGVEYEQYF	TGTGCCAGCAGACCAGGGGTAGAATACGAGCAGTACTTC
NA	TRBJ1-1	19	TRBV4-3	TRBD1	CASSQVPWGTGGKNTEAFF	TGCGCCAGCAGCCAAGTCCCGTGGGGGACAGGGGGCAAGAACACTGAAGCTTTCTTT
NA	TRBJ1-1	15	TRBV4-1	NA	CASSQAKGMNTEAFF	TGCGCCAGCAGCCAAGCGAAAGGGATGAACACTGAAGCTTTCTTT
NA	TRBJ2-5	14	TRBV14	NA	CASSQVTGIETQYF	TGTGCCAGCAGCCAAGTTACTGGGATAGAGACCCAGTACTTC
NA	TRBJ1-1	14	TRBV6-5	NA	CASSYSGKNTEAFF	TGTGCCAGCAGTTACTCGGGGAAGAACACTGAAGCTTTCTTT
few	TRBJ2-7	16	TRBV6-1	NA	CASSEQGSTNPYEQYF	TGTGCCAGCAGCGAACAGGGTTCTACCAACCCCTACGAGCAGTACTTC
NA	TRBJ1-2	14	TRBV5-1	TRBD1	CASSRMGQGNGYTF	TGCGCCAGCAGCCGAATGGGACAGGGGAATGGCTACACCTTC
NA	TRBJ2-1	16	TRBV28	NA	CASSPLDNSNYNEQFF	TGTGCCAGCAGTCCCCTGGACAACTCCAACTACAATGAGCAGTTCTTC
NA	TRBJ1-5	13	TRBV6-5	NA	CATWTMVSPEGHF	TGTGCCACCTGGACGATGGTATCTCCCGAAGGGCATTTT
NA	TRBJ1-1	13	TRBV10-2	TRBD1	CASSSRGITEAFF	TGCGCCAGCAGTAGCAGGGGGATCACTGAAGCTTTCTTT
NA	TRBJ2-7	13	TRBV7-2	NA	CASSPGADYEQYF	TGTGCCAGCAGCCCCGGGGCAGACTACGAGCAGTACTTC
NA	TRBJ1-1	14	TRBV6-1	NA	CASSELGRNTEAFF	TGTGCCAGCAGTGAACTGGGACGGAACACTGAAGCTTTCTTT
NA	TRBJ2-1	15	TRBV5-1	TRBD2	CASSRMASGSNEQFF	TGCGCCAGCAGCCGCATGGCCAGCGGGAGCAATGAGCAGTTCTTC
NA	TRBJ2-7	15	TRBV6-5	NA	CASRPQPLTGYEQYF	TGTGCCAGCAGGCCCCAGCCTCTTACCGGCTACGAGCAGTACTTC
NA	TRBJ1-2	13	TRBV18	NA	CASSRDINYGYTF	TGTGCCAGCTCACGGGACATTAACTATGGCTACACCTTC
NA	TRBJ2-7	16	TRBV4-3	TRBD1	CASSPSGPGQVNEQYF	TGCGCCAGCAGCCCATCTGGTCCGGGACAGGTTAACGAGCAGTACTTC
NA	TRBJ2-2	15	TRBV7-2	TRBD1	CASSPAGTGPGELFF	TGTGCCAGCAGCCCTGCCGGGACAGGGCCCGGGGAGCTGTTTTTT
NA	TRBJ2-5	11	TRBV20-1	NA	CSARMTETQYF	TGCAGTGCTAGAATGACGGAGACCCAGTACTTC
once	TRBJ1-5	15	TRBV5-1	NA	CASSFRPDSNQPQHF	TGCGCCAGCAGCTTTAGGCCAGATAGCAATCAGCCCCAGCATTTT
NA	TRBJ2-5	17	TRBV4-1	NA	CASSLVGGPAITETQYF	TGCGCCAGCAGCCTGGTAGGAGGGCCCGCGATAACAGAGACCCAGTACTTC
NA	TRBJ1-1	16	TRBV11-1	TRBD1	CASSLYRRGQDTEAFF	TGTGCCAGCAGCTTATATCGTAGGGGGCAGGACACTGAAGCTTTCTTT
NA	TRBJ1-1	16	TRBV4-1	NA	CASSQGGRAMNTEAFF	TGCGCCAGCAGCCAAGGGGGGAGAGCGATGAACACTGAAGCTTTCTTT
NA	TRBJ2-7	12	TRBV5-5	TRBD1	CASRSGQDSEYF	TGTGCCAGCAGATCCGGACAGGATTCGGAGTACTTC
NA	TRBJ1-2	15	TRBV28	NA	CAVDGSTGLNYGYTF	TGTGCCGTCGATGGGTCCACGGGCCTTAACTATGGCTACACCTTC
NA	TRBJ2-5	14	TRBV7-2	NA	CASSQGGLWETQYF	TGTGCCAGCAGCCAAGGGGGGTTATGGGAGACCCAGTACTTC